This T cell receptor beta chain derives from a study of cytomegalovirus exposure and HLA in healthy donors. Study-level findings and limits: Presence/absence analyses took donor sequencing depth as roughly uniform.

As for this clone: The antigen is unknown.

Primers for the PCR totalled 60 Vbeta and 13 Jbeta. The protocol was immunoSEQ multiplex PCR, while the TCRdb copy is restricted to in-frame clones and leaves out a portion. The sample features 80,000 or so clones, with about an eighth in its top ten. Trimming left V 0 bases short and J 1 base short, with 12 bases between. The germline V gene has CDR1 MNHNY and CDR2 SVGAGI (reference sequence). There are 16 residues in the CDR3. This receptor was taken from a middle-aged man in good health and CMV-seropositive. The sample consisted of PBMCs. V gene TRBV6-6 combines with J gene TRBJ2-5, with D perhaps TRBD1 (5 bases). CDR3: CASSYSMAGRQETQYF. CDR3 bases: TGTGCCAGCAGTTACTCGATGGCAGGGCGCCAAGAGACCCAGTACTTC.